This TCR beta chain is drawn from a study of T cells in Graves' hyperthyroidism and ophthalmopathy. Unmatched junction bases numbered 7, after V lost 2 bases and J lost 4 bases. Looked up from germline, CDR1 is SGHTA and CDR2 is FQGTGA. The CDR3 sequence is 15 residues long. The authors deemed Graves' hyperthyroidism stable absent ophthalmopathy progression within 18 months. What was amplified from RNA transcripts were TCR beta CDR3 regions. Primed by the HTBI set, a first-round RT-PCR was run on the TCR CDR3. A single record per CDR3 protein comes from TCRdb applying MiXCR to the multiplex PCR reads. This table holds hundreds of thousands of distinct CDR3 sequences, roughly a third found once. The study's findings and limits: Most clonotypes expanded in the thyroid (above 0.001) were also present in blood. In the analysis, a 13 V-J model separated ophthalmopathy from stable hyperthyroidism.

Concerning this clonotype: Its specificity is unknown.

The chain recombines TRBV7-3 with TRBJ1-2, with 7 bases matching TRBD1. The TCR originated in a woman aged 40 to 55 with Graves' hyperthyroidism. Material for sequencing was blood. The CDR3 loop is CASSLGGDSFYGYTF. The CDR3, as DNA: TGTGCCAGCAGCTTAGGCGGGGACAGCTTCTATGGCTACACCTTC.